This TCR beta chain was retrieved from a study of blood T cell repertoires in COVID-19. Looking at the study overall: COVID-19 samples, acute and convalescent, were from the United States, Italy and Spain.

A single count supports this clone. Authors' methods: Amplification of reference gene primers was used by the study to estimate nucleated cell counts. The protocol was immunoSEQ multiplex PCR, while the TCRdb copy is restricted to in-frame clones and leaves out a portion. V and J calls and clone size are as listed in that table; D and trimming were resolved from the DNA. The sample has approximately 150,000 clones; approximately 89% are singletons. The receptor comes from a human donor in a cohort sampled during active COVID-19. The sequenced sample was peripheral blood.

CDR3 in DNA: TGTGCCAGCAGCTTAGTGGTCAGGGGCTTGGAAAAACTGTTTTTT. Its translation is CASSLVVRGLEKLFF. The rearrangement uses TRBV7-9 and TRBJ1-4, with D tentatively TRBD1 (6 bases). With 1 base removed from V and 8 bases from J, the gap between germline ends came to 14 bases. CDR3 size: 15 residues. Looked up from germline, CDR1 is SEHNR and CDR2 is FQNEAQ (reference sequence).